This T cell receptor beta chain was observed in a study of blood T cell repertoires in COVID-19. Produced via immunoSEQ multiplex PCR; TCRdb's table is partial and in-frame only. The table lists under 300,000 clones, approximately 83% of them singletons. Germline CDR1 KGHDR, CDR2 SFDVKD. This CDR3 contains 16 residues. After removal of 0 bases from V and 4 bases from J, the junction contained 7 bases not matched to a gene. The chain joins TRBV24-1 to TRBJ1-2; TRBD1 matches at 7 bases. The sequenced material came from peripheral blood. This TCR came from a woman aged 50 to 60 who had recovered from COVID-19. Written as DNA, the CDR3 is TGTGCCACCAGTGATTTGCGCCCGGGACAGCCCTATGGCTACACCTTC. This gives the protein CATSDLRPGQPYGYTF.